Listed below are T cell receptor beta chains from one sample, sequenced in a study of CXCR3-negative and CXCR3-positive naive CD8 T cells. Each CDR3 protein gets one entry in TCRdb, which reprocessed the 5' RACE reads and gives no DNA. The sample includes over 35,000 distinct CDR3 sequences. Source material: naive CXCR3- CD8+ T cells from blood. The receptors shown here come from a human donor in good health. Some clones in this sample may be carry-over from other donors' samples. The CDR3 runs from the conserved cysteine through the conserved F or W. Each record gives: V gene, J gene, CDR3 protein.

V gene: TRBV19; J gene: TRBJ2-1; CDR3 protein: CASSHGERAWDNEQFF
V gene: TRBV11-2; J gene: TRBJ2-5; CDR3 protein: CASSSGLAGVDQETQYF
V gene: TRBV20-1; J gene: TRBJ2-1; CDR3 protein: CSAREWAVVQGIGEQFF
V gene: TRBV28; J gene: TRBJ2-7; CDR3 protein: CASSLGPREQYF
V gene: TRBV13; J gene: TRBJ2-1; CDR3 protein: CASSLLDGTSGNNEQFF
V gene: TRBV15; J gene: TRBJ2-7; CDR3 protein: CATSSSRGSYEQYF
V gene: TRBV29-1; J gene: TRBJ2-1; CDR3 protein: CSVEEPPKTANNEQFF
V gene: TRBV12-3/TRBV12-4; J gene: TRBJ2-7; CDR3 protein: CASSLQSYEQYF
V gene: TRBV5-1; J gene: TRBJ2-7; CDR3 protein: CASSLARDTPSYEQYF
V gene: TRBV9; J gene: TRBJ2-4; CDR3 protein: CASSVDSGNIQYF
V gene: TRBV15; J gene: TRBJ2-6; CDR3 protein: CATSRDLGSRSGANVLTF
V gene: TRBV28; J gene: TRBJ2-7; CDR3 protein: CASRSGTTTEQYF
V gene: TRBV7-9; J gene: TRBJ2-7; CDR3 protein: CASSPPGTGTGEQYF
V gene: TRBV5-6; J gene: TRBJ2-5; CDR3 protein: CASSLGTAVQETQYF
V gene: TRBV28; J gene: TRBJ2-7; CDR3 protein: CASTNLQEIYEQYF
V gene: TRBV28; J gene: TRBJ2-6; CDR3 protein: CASSSHRDLSGANVLTF
V gene: TRBV5-5; J gene: TRBJ2-7; CDR3 protein: CASSFHPSYEQYF
V gene: TRBV7-2; J gene: TRBJ2-5; CDR3 protein: CASRLAGGSFGETQYF
V gene: TRBV28; J gene: TRBJ2-1; CDR3 protein: CASSFTLSLYNEQFF
V gene: TRBV7-6; J gene: TRBJ2-7; CDR3 protein: CASSVAQGYEQYF
V gene: TRBV3-1; J gene: TRBJ2-3; CDR3 protein: CASSQERATGDTTDTQYF
V gene: TRBV12-3/TRBV12-4; J gene: TRBJ2-3; CDR3 protein: CASSPPLEDTQYF
V gene: TRBV29-1; J gene: TRBJ2-2; CDR3 protein: CSVLAGDYGTGELFF
V gene: TRBV7-8; J gene: TRBJ2-5; CDR3 protein: CASSLLLSSGEETQYF
V gene: TRBV7-3; J gene: TRBJ2-1; CDR3 protein: CASSRDSSYNEQFF
V gene: TRBV28; J gene: TRBJ2-1; CDR3 protein: CASSPPPRGAPYNEQFF
V gene: TRBV7-2; J gene: TRBJ2-1; CDR3 protein: CASSTRRSSYNEQFF
V gene: TRBV29-1; J gene: TRBJ1-2; CDR3 protein: CSVEETSARGYGYTF
V gene: TRBV29-1; J gene: TRBJ2-3; CDR3 protein: CSVIQGPTDTQYF
V gene: TRBV5-5; J gene: TRBJ1-2; CDR3 protein: CASSLETGISVYGYTF
V gene: TRBV13; J gene: TRBJ2-7; CDR3 protein: CASSPLSGLYSYEQYF
V gene: TRBV28; J gene: TRBJ2-7; CDR3 protein: CASSSRQDSKISEQYF
V gene: TRBV30; J gene: TRBJ2-7; CDR3 protein: CAWSDRMDRGVYEQYF
V gene: TRBV12-3/TRBV12-4; J gene: TRBJ2-3; CDR3 protein: CAVGGVESGDTQYF
V gene: TRBV2; J gene: TRBJ2-5; CDR3 protein: CASGGQGAETQYF
V gene: TRBV28; J gene: TRBJ1-4; CDR3 protein: CASSLWENEKLFF
V gene: TRBV7-9; J gene: TRBJ1-2; CDR3 protein: CASSLTGQYGYTF
V gene: TRBV7-9; J gene: TRBJ2-7; CDR3 protein: CASSQGQTYEQYF
V gene: TRBV6-5; J gene: TRBJ2-3; CDR3 protein: CASSYAGETDTQYF
V gene: TRBV6-5; J gene: TRBJ1-1; CDR3 protein: CASSYSGANTEAFF
V gene: TRBV15; J gene: TRBJ2-7; CDR3 protein: CATSRTQGDEQYF
V gene: TRBV29-1; J gene: TRBJ2-4; CDR3 protein: CSALGPGAHLLAKNIQYF
V gene: TRBV6-4; J gene: TRBJ2-3; CDR3 protein: CASSLSGISTDTQYF
V gene: TRBV5-5; J gene: TRBJ2-1; CDR3 protein: CASSTLWGVDEQFF
V gene: TRBV6-6; J gene: TRBJ2-1; CDR3 protein: CASSYPGGQINEQFF
V gene: TRBV28; J gene: TRBJ2-3; CDR3 protein: CASSSGYTDTQYF
V gene: TRBV10-3; J gene: TRBJ2-3; CDR3 protein: CAISEWGAGTSGGADTQYF
V gene: TRBV3-1; J gene: TRBJ2-3; CDR3 protein: CASSRNTDTQYF
V gene: TRBV7-9; J gene: TRBJ2-3; CDR3 protein: CASSPDRGSNTQYF
V gene: TRBV28; J gene: TRBJ2-1; CDR3 protein: CASSPRGDNEQFF
V gene: TRBV6-5; J gene: TRBJ2-5; CDR3 protein: CASSYSDRLETQYF
V gene: TRBV6-5; J gene: TRBJ2-2; CDR3 protein: CASSTWPGELFF
V gene: TRBV7-3; J gene: TRBJ2-1; CDR3 protein: CASRGGERLHDEQFF
V gene: TRBV9; J gene: TRBJ2-5; CDR3 protein: CASSGFLETQYF
V gene: TRBV6-2/TRBV6-3; J gene: TRBJ2-7; CDR3 protein: CASEPRGRYEQYF
V gene: TRBV19; J gene: TRBJ1-1; CDR3 protein: CASSDDSGGWGTEAFF
V gene: TRBV20-1; J gene: TRBJ2-1; CDR3 protein: CSARLFRDRVTNEQFF